The 5 T cell receptor beta chains in this list originate from one sample, sequenced in a study of OX40 agonist ivuxolimab in advanced cancers. This table comes from immunoSEQ multiplex PCR, and its TCRdb copy is limited to in-frame clones, with some not included. The profile covers 65,000 or so clones, with roughly 89% appearing a single time and over 2.5% taken by the ten largest. The sample was CD4+ or CD8+ T cells sorted from blood, taken in a trial of the OX40 agonist ivuxolimab. The receptors shown here come from an adult with an advanced solid tumor such as melanoma, head and neck, liver or kidney cancer.

Worth noting for this clone: Germline and junction disagree at one end, which may indicate a read error. This CDR3 is also generated by other DNA sequences in the sample. The chain carries TRBV7-6 and TRBJ1-1; no clear D. The CDR3 consists of 14 residues. CDR1 and CDR2 (germline): SGHVS, FNYEAQ. The chain's CDR3 is CASSLSGQNTEAFF. CDR3 in DNA: TGTGCCAGCAGCTTGTCCGGGCAGAACACCGAAGCTTTCTTT. The entire variable domain, with the rest obtained from reference TRBV7-6 and TRBJ1-1, is as follows: GAGVSQSPRYKVTKRGQDVALRCDPISGHVSLYWYRQALGQGPEFLTYFNYEAQQDKSGLPNDRFSAERPEGSISTLTIQRTEQRDSAMYRCASSLSGQNTEAFFGQGTRLTVV.

This clone was detected only once. The rearrangement links TRBV7-9 to TRBJ2-7; TRBD1 matches at 8 bases. Germline lookup yields CDR1 SEHNR and CDR2 FQNEAQ (reference sequence). J lost 5 bases, V lost 2 bases, and 11 bases had no gene match. The CDR3 covers 16 residues. CDR3: CASSLSRTGPRNEQYF. CDR3 nucleotides: TGTGCCAGCAGCTTATCCCGGACAGGGCCCCGGAACGAGCAGTACTTC.

The CDR3 protein is CASLGVQGRGSYGYTF. The CDR3 DNA reads TGTGCCAGCCTAGGAGTACAGGGGAGGGGTAGCTATGGCTACACCTTC. The gene calls are TRBV28 and TRBJ1-2; 7 bases agree with TRBD1. This CDR3 is built from 16 residues. The germline gives CDR1 MDHEN, CDR2 SYDVKM. V lost 8 bases to trimming and J lost 4 bases; unmatched junction nucleotides: 16.

As for this clone: At one end the junction does not follow the germline gene, possibly because of a read error. The chain is built from TRBV7-7 and TRBJ2-1; D is unresolved. CDR3 length equals 13 residues. Per germline, CDR1 SSHAT and CDR2 FNYEAQ (reference sequence). DNA for the CDR3: TGTGCTAGCAGCTTAGACTCCTACAATGAGCAGTTCTTC. Its translation is CASSLDSYNEQFF.

The chain employs TRBV27 and TRBJ2-1, with TRBD2 matching 9 bases. V trimming: 3 bases; J trimming: 5 bases; junction bases outside the gene matches: 5. The germline V gene encodes CDR1 MNHEY and CDR2 SMNVEV (reference sequence). CDR3 length: 15 amino acids. Here the CDR3 reads CASSFPLAGHNEQFF. CDR3 sequence (DNA): TGTGCCAGCAGTTTCCCTCTAGCGGGGCACAATGAGCAGTTCTTC.